These T cell receptor beta chains were read from a single sample in a study of cytomegalovirus exposure and HLA in healthy donors. Sequencing was performed with immunoSEQ multiplex PCR; in TCRdb, only in-frame clones are kept and a portion is missing. The table lists 150,000 to 200,000 clones, around 78% of them singletons. The sample consisted of PBMCs. The receptors here all came from a woman in her thirties or forties in good health and CMV-seronegative. The CDR3 runs from the conserved cysteine through the conserved F or W. The order of the fields is clone size, V gene, D gene, J gene, CDR3 DNA, CDR3 protein. The D gene is left open where the match is weak. Size is omitted from some rows. Given values are once, few, many or a class for expanded clones.

size: .
V: TRBV28
D: .
J: TRBJ1-5
DNA: TGTGCCAGCAGTTTACCCGGGCAGCCCCAGCATTTT
CDR3: CASSLPGQPQHF

size: .
V: TRBV5-1
D: TRBD2
J: TRBJ2-3
DNA: TGCGCCAGCAGCTGGGGGGGGGACACAGATACGCAGTATTTT
CDR3: CASSWGGDTDTQYF

size: .
V: TRBV6-1
D: .
J: TRBJ2-1
DNA: TGTGCCAGCAGTGAACTCACTAGCACTTACAATGAGCAGTTCTTC
CDR3: CASSELTSTYNEQFF

size: once
V: TRBV5-1
D: .
J: TRBJ2-2
DNA: TGCGCCAGCAGCTCCGGCGGAGGGCGGGGCGGGGAGCTGTTTTTT
CDR3: CASSSGGGRGGELFF

size: .
V: TRBV5-5
D: .
J: TRBJ2-7
DNA: TGTGCCAGCAGCCCCTCGGACAGTTGGATCTCCTACGAGCAGTACTTC
CDR3: CASSPSDSWISYEQYF

size: .
V: TRBV19
D: .
J: TRBJ2-7
DNA: TGTGCCAGTAGTCCCCCTGGGGTAGCGCGGGGCTACGAGCAGTACTTC
CDR3: CASSPPGVARGYEQYF

size: few
V: TRBV6-1
D: .
J: TRBJ1-4
DNA: TGTGCCACGGGATTTGAGGTTGAACTGTTTTTT
CDR3: CATGFEVELFF

size: .
V: TRBV27
D: TRBD1
J: TRBJ2-5
DNA: TGTGCCAGCAGTCCTCTCGGGGACAGCCTGCAAGAGACCCAGTACTTC
CDR3: CASSPLGDSLQETQYF

size: .
V: TRBV9
D: TRBD1
J: TRBJ1-2
DNA: TGTGCCAGCAGCGTAGCCGGACAGGACTCCTATGGCTACACCTTC
CDR3: CASSVAGQDSYGYTF

size: once
V: TRBV5-1
D: TRBD2
J: TRBJ2-3
DNA: TGCGCCAGCAGACCTCCGGGACTAGCTGGAGATACGCAGTATTTT
CDR3: CASRPPGLAGDTQYF

size: .
V: TRBV5-1
D: .
J: TRBJ1-4
DNA: TGCGCCAGCAGCTTTGGAGAGGGCGAGAAACTGTTTTTT
CDR3: CASSFGEGEKLFF

size: .
V: TRBV29-1
D: .
J: TRBJ1-4
DNA: TGCAGCGTTGTGGACTCCACATCTAATGAAAAACTGTTTTTT
CDR3: CSVVDSTSNEKLFF

size: .
V: TRBV10-3
D: .
J: TRBJ1-2
DNA: TGTGCCATCAGTATACGTCGGGAGGGCGGGGATGGCTACACCTTC
CDR3: CAISIRREGGDGYTF

size: once
V: TRBV21-1
D: .
J: TRBJ2-1
DNA: TGTGCCAGCAGCAAACTAGCGGGTAAGGAGAATGAGCAGTTCTTC
CDR3: CASSKLAGKENEQFF

size: .
V: TRBV13
D: .
J: TRBJ2-7
DNA: TGTGCCAGCAGCTTAGGAGGGGGATCCTACGAGCAGTACTTC
CDR3: CASSLGGGSYEQYF

size: .
V: TRBV5-1
D: TRBD1
J: TRBJ2-2
DNA: TGCGCCAGCAGCCGGGACAGGGATGGAACCGGGGAGCTGTTTTTT
CDR3: CASSRDRDGTGELFF

size: .
V: TRBV19
D: .
J: TRBJ1-5
DNA: TGTGCCAGTAGTGTCAACGGGGTAAGCAATCAGCCCCAGCATTTT
CDR3: CASSVNGVSNQPQHF

size: .
V: TRBV6-1
D: TRBD2
J: TRBJ2-4
DNA: TGTGCCAGCAGTGAAGGGTTAGCGGGAGGGAAAAACATTCAGTACTTC
CDR3: CASSEGLAGGKNIQYF

size: few
V: TRBV11-3
D: TRBD1
J: TRBJ2-6
DNA: TGTGCCAGCAGCCCGGCCGGACAGGGGATGGCTGGGGCCAACGTCCTGACTTTC
CDR3: CASSPAGQGMAGANVLTF

size: .
V: TRBV2
D: TRBD1
J: TRBJ1-3
DNA: TGTGCCAGCAGTGAAGCTAGATTTCGGGACAGGGCTCAGAACTTT
CDR3: CASSEARFRDRAQNF

size: few
V: TRBV28
D: .
J: TRBJ1-1
DNA: TGTGCCAGCACCCCCACCGGGACAAGAATGAACACTGAAGCTTTCTTT
CDR3: CASTPTGTRMNTEAFF

size: few
V: TRBV2
D: TRBD2
J: TRBJ2-3
DNA: TGTGCCAGCAGTCCTCTACTAGCGGAGGGCGCAGATACGCAGTATTTT
CDR3: CASSPLLAEGADTQYF

size: .
V: TRBV10-3
D: .
J: TRBJ1-3
DNA: TGTGCCATCAGTGAGTCTGTACCAGGTGGTGGAAACACCATATATTTT
CDR3: CAISESVPGGGNTIYF

size: .
V: TRBV29-1
D: .
J: TRBJ1-3
DNA: TGCAGCGTGGACCCTGCGGGGCCTGGAAACACCATATATTTT
CDR3: CSVDPAGPGNTIYF

size: .
V: TRBV5-1
D: TRBD1
J: TRBJ2-5
DNA: TGCGCCAGCAGCTTGGAGACAGGGGGCAAAGAGACCCAGTACTTC
CDR3: CASSLETGGKETQYF

size: .
V: TRBV15
D: TRBD1
J: TRBJ1-5
DNA: TGTGCCACCAGCAGAGCGGGGACAGGGGTTGTGGAGCCCCAGCATTTT
CDR3: CATSRAGTGVVEPQHF

size: few
V: TRBV5-1
D: .
J: TRBJ2-2
DNA: TGCGCCAGCAGCCCGCGGAACTCGAACACCGGGGAGCTGTTTTTT
CDR3: CASSPRNSNTGELFF

size: .
V: TRBV5-5
D: TRBD2
J: TRBJ2-2
DNA: TGTGCCAGCAGCCGACAAGCGGGAGGAACTTTACCCGCGAACACCGGGGAGCTGTTTTTT
CDR3: CASSRQAGGTLPANTGELFF

size: few
V: TRBV27
D: TRBD1
J: TRBJ2-5
DNA: TGTGCCAGCGGTACCCGGACAGGGAGGCAAGAGACCCAGTACTTC
CDR3: CASGTRTGRQETQYF

size: .
V: TRBV11-2
D: .
J: TRBJ1-5
DNA: TGTGCCAGCAGCTTAGGAGGTAGCAATCAGCCCCAGCATTTT
CDR3: CASSLGGSNQPQHF

size: .
V: TRBV9
D: TRBD1
J: TRBJ2-7
DNA: TGTGCCAGCGGGTCCGGGACAGGGCCAACCTACGAGCAGTACTTC
CDR3: CASGSGTGPTYEQYF

size: once
V: TRBV5-5
D: .
J: TRBJ2-5
DNA: TGTGCCAGCAGCCCAAGGGGCAGGGGAGAGACCCAGTACTTC
CDR3: CASSPRGRGETQYF

size: .
V: TRBV30
D: TRBD1
J: TRBJ2-1
DNA: TGTGCCTGGAGCCTGGGACAGGGGAGCTACAATGAGCAGTTCTTC
CDR3: CAWSLGQGSYNEQFF

size: .
V: TRBV10-3
D: .
J: TRBJ1-5
DNA: TGTGCCATCAGGGAACAGGGTGGCAATCAGCCCCAGCATTTT
CDR3: CAIREQGGNQPQHF

size: .
V: TRBV30
D: .
J: TRBJ1-4
DNA: TGTGCCTGGAGTTCCCCCCGGGCAGGGGAAGGTGAAAAACTGTTTTTT
CDR3: CAWSSPRAGEGEKLFF

size: .
V: TRBV5-1
D: .
J: TRBJ2-7
DNA: TGCGCCAGCAGCTTTCGGTCCGGGGACGAGCAGTACTTC
CDR3: CASSFRSGDEQYF

size: few
V: TRBV6-5
D: .
J: TRBJ1-1
DNA: TGTGCCAGCAGTCACCGGGAGTTCACTGAAGCTTTCTTT
CDR3: CASSHREFTEAFF

size: .
V: TRBV28
D: .
J: TRBJ1-4
DNA: TGTGCCAGCAGTTCTGAGGGAGGCGTTACCGAAAAACTGTTTTTT
CDR3: CASSSEGGVTEKLFF

size: .
V: TRBV5-1
D: TRBD2
J: TRBJ2-1
DNA: TGCGCCAGCAGCCAGACTAGCGGGACCTACAATGAGCAGTTCTTC
CDR3: CASSQTSGTYNEQFF

size: few
V: TRBV28
D: TRBD1
J: TRBJ2-5
DNA: TGTGCCAGCAGGATAACAGGGGGCAGGGAGACCCAGTACTTC
CDR3: CASRITGGRETQYF

size: .
V: TRBV6-1
D: TRBD1
J: TRBJ2-7
DNA: TGTGCCAGCAGTTCGGGGGGACAGGGGGCTTACGAGCAGTACTTC
CDR3: CASSSGGQGAYEQYF

size: few
V: TRBV30
D: .
J: TRBJ2-1
DNA: TGTGCCTGGAGTGGTAGAGGGTACGAGCAGTTCTTC
CDR3: CAWSGRGYEQFF

size: .
V: TRBV10-3
D: .
J: TRBJ1-1
DNA: TGTGCCATCAGTGAAGTGGAGTTGGACACTGAAGCTTTCTTT
CDR3: CAISEVELDTEAFF

size: .
V: TRBV6-5
D: .
J: TRBJ1-1
DNA: TGTGCCAGCAGTTACGAACCGATGAACGGTGAAGCTTTCTTT
CDR3: CASSYEPMNGEAFF

size: .
V: TRBV6-1
D: .
J: TRBJ2-5
DNA: TGTGCCAGCAGTGAGATCAGGGAGACCCAGTACTTC
CDR3: CASSEIRETQYF

size: once
V: TRBV7-3
D: TRBD1
J: TRBJ2-2
DNA: TGTGCCAGCAGCTCGGGACAGGGAGGAACCGGGGAGCTGTTTTTT
CDR3: CASSSGQGGTGELFF

size: .
V: TRBV6-5
D: .
J: TRBJ2-1
DNA: TGTGCCAGCAGCCCCGGGTCACTAGGTGGTGAGCAGTTCTTC
CDR3: CASSPGSLGGEQFF

size: few
V: TRBV19
D: .
J: TRBJ1-1
DNA: TGTGCCAGTAGTAGAACCCGAACAAACACTGAAGCTTTCTTT
CDR3: CASSRTRTNTEAFF

size: .
V: TRBV28
D: .
J: TRBJ1-2
DNA: TGTGCCAGCAGTTTACGCGGGGGTCGGGGCTACACCTTC
CDR3: CASSLRGGRGYTF

size: .
V: TRBV20-1
D: TRBD2
J: TRBJ2-7
DNA: TGCAGTGCTGCACTAGCGGGTCCCCAGTACTTC
CDR3: CSAALAGPQYF

size: .
V: TRBV18
D: .
J: TRBJ1-2
DNA: TGTGCCAGCTCCCCCGGACTTTCCCGGGACTATGGCTACACCTTC
CDR3: CASSPGLSRDYGYTF

size: .
V: TRBV5-1
D: .
J: TRBJ2-1
DNA: TGCGCCAGCAGCTTGTTGCGGGCCACTCTCACCAATGAGCAGTTCTTC
CDR3: CASSLLRATLTNEQFF

size: .
V: TRBV5-1
D: TRBD1
J: TRBJ2-2
DNA: TGCGCCAGCAGCTTGGCCGGGACAGGGGGCTTCGGGGAGCTGTTTTTT
CDR3: CASSLAGTGGFGELFF

size: .
V: TRBV7-9
D: TRBD2
J: TRBJ2-1
DNA: TGTGCCAGCAGCTTAGTAGGACTAGCGGCGGACAATGAGCAGTTCTTC
CDR3: CASSLVGLAADNEQFF